These 28 T cell receptor beta chains came from one sample sequenced in a study of T cells expressing NK-cell markers. TCRdb processed the 5' RACE reads again and assigns one entry to each CDR3 protein, with no DNA. The sample holds approximately 550,000 distinct CDR3 sequences. Material: blood T cells: a sorted CD56 or NKG2C T cell subset, CD4+ or CD8+ T cells, or bulk PBMC T cells (not recorded which). These TCRs come from a man aged 18-30 years in good health.

V gene TRBV7-2 combines with J gene TRBJ2-4; TCRdb's D gene call, TRBD1, goes unchecked for lack of DNA. Germline CDR1 SGHTA, CDR2 FQGNSA. CDR3 size: 17 residues. CDR3 in amino acids: CASSQGGQPRPKNIQYF.

The chain employs TRBV5-1 and TRBJ2-1; TCRdb's D call, TRBD1, is unchecked because there is no DNA. There are 13 residues in the CDR3. Germline loops: CDR1 SGHRS, CDR2 YFSETQ. CDR3 region: CASSSDRGDEQFF.

The chain links TRBV27 to TRBJ2-5; TCRdb's D gene call, TRBD2, goes unchecked for lack of DNA. Per germline, CDR1 MNHEY and CDR2 SMNVEV (reference sequence). The CDR3 length is 18 residues. CDR3 amino acids: CASSLSRLAGGFYETQYF.

V gene TRBV6-1 combines with J gene TRBJ1-4. Germline CDR1 and CDR2: MNHNS and SASEGT. The CDR3 consists of 14 residues. CDR3 loop: CASSALDSNEKLFF.

The rearrangement joins TRBV18 to TRBJ2-3; the TCRdb call, TRBD1, lacks DNA for checking. This CDR3 comprises 15 residues. CDR1 is KGHSH and CDR2 is LQKENI in the germline V gene. This CDR3 reads CASSPPRGATDTQYF.

The chain links TRBV11-1 to TRBJ2-6. From germline, CDR1 is SGHAT and CDR2 FQDESV (reference sequence). This CDR3 contains 18 residues. CDR3 loop: CASSLARISSSGANVLTF.

The chain has TRBV24-1 and TRBJ2-3; there is no DNA to check the TCRdb D call of TRBD1. The germline CDR1 and CDR2 sequences are KGHDR and SFDVKD. This CDR3 contains 11 residues. CDR3 sequence reads: CATGASVAQYF.

The chain recombines TRBV6-5 with TRBJ2-1; TCRdb reports TRBD1, a call that lacks DNA to check it against. The CDR3 consists of 13 residues. Germline lookup yields CDR1 MNHEY and CDR2 SVGAGI. CDR3 sequence reads: CASSYGWTSEQFF.

V gene TRBV21-1 combines with J gene TRBJ2-1; absent DNA, TCRdb's TRBD1 call cannot be checked. TRBV21-1 is a known pseudogene. The CDR3 extends over 14 amino acids. The CDR3 loop reads CASGPWLEYNEQFF.

The chain recombines TRBV5-4 with TRBJ1-3. Per germline, CDR1 SGHNT and CDR2 YYREEE (reference sequence). The CDR3 consists of 15 residues. The CDR3 protein is CASSSGREDPNTIYF.

The chain is built from TRBV20-1 and TRBJ2-1. Germline values: CDR1 DFQATT, CDR2 SNEGSKA (reference sequence). This CDR3 spans 13 amino acids. CDR3 residues: CSAGLHPSNEQFF.

V and J are TRBV7-2 and TRBJ2-7; absent DNA, TCRdb's TRBD1 call cannot be checked. Looked up from germline, CDR1 is SGHTA and CDR2 is FQGNSA. The CDR3 consists of 15 residues. The CDR3 region is CASSLSWTGVYEQYF.

The V call is TRBV12-3 or TRBV12-4, the J call TRBJ2-7; without DNA, the TCRdb call of TRBD1 cannot be checked. This CDR3 has 17 residues. This chain's CDR3 is CASSLSLTGRDFSEQYF.

The chain combines TRBV28 with TRBJ2-3; TCRdb picks TRBD2, but there is no DNA to check that call. This CDR3 has 16 residues. Germline V gives CDR1 MDHEN, CDR2 SYDVKM. The CDR3 region is CASSSSGREATDTQYF.

The V gene is TRBV20-1, the J gene TRBJ2-4. Germline V CDR1 and CDR2: DFQATT, SNEGSKA (reference sequence). The CDR3 runs to 13 residues. Here the CDR3 reads CSAVASVKNIQYF.

The chain couples TRBV11-1 to TRBJ2-2; TCRdb designates TRBD1, a call that cannot be tested without DNA. The CDR3 sequence is 18 residues long. Germline V lookup: CDR1 SGHAT, CDR2 FQDESV (reference sequence). The CDR3 reads CASSLGSPGGRYTGELFF.

The chain recombines TRBV13 with TRBJ1-1; with no DNA, the TCRdb D assignment of TRBD1 cannot be verified. In germline, CDR1 is PRHDT, CDR2 FYEKMQ (reference sequence). The CDR3 is made up of 11 amino acids. CDR3 amino acids: CASSPGLEAFF.

The chain joins TRBV5-1 to TRBJ2-3; TCRdb gives TRBD2 as the D gene, but with no DNA this cannot be confirmed. The CDR3 has 18 residues. Germline values: CDR1 SGHRS, CDR2 YFSETQ. The CDR3 sequence: CASSLGRNPGTSGNTQYF. The entire variable domain, with the rest obtained from reference TRBV5-1 and TRBJ2-3, is as follows: KAGVTQTPRYLIKTRGQQVTLSCSPISGHRSVSWYQQTPGQGLQFLFEYFSETQRNKGNFPGRFSGRQFSNSRSEMNVSTLELGDSALYLCASSLGRNPGTSGNTQYFGPGTRLTVL.

The rearrangement joins TRBV7-2 to TRBJ1-2; TCRdb's D call of TRBD1 is untestable without DNA. The CDR3 spans 13 residues. Germline V gene lookup returns CDR1 SGHTA and CDR2 FQGNSA. This CDR3 reads CASSYRDGGGYTF. The entire variable domain, with the rest obtained from reference TRBV7-2 and TRBJ1-2, is as follows: GAGVSQSPSNKVTEKGKDVELRCDPISGHTALYWYRQSLGQGLEFLIYFQGNSAPDKSGLPSDRFSAERTGGSVSTLTIQRTQQEDSAVYLCASSYRDGGGYTFGSGTRLTVV.

The chain joins TRBV12-3 or TRBV12-4 to TRBJ2-7. This CDR3 contains 13 residues. CDR3: CASSFSQAYEQYF.

J is TRBJ1-1 and V is TRBV2; TCRdb reports TRBD1, a call that lacks DNA to check it against. The CDR3 sequence is 17 residues long. Germline CDR1 SNHLY, CDR2 FYNNEI. CDR3 sequence: CAGMIRTGGSGDTEAFF.

The chain recombines TRBV12-3 or TRBV12-4 with TRBJ1-6. The CDR3 sequence is 15 residues long. CDR3: CASSTGTAGISPLHF.

The chain carries TRBV9 and TRBJ2-5; TCRdb returns TRBD2, unconfirmable since there is no DNA. The CDR3 consists of 15 residues. Germline CDR1 is SGDLS and CDR2 is YYNGEE. The CDR3 region is CASSVGGSFGETQYF.

The chain carries TRBV28 and TRBJ2-1. The germline V gene encodes CDR1 MDHEN and CDR2 SYDVKM. The CDR3 covers 12 residues. The CDR3: CASSTNPNEQFF. Looking up the rest from reference TRBV28 and TRBJ2-1 gives the full variable domain: DVKVTQSSRYLVKRTGEKVFLECVQDMDHENMFWYRQDPGLGLRLIYFSYDVKMKEKGDIPEGYSVSREKKERFSLILESASTNQTSMYLCASSTNPNEQFFGPGTRLTVL.

V is TRBV5-1 and J is TRBJ2-5; checking the TCRdb D call of TRBD2 is not possible without DNA. The length of the CDR3 is 14 residues. The germline V gene has CDR1 SGHRS and CDR2 YFSETQ. CDR3 sequence reads: CASRMGRRGETQYF.

V usage is TRBV29-1 and J usage is TRBJ2-1; TCRdb selects TRBD2, and the lack of DNA leaves this call unchecked. Germline-derived CDR1 and CDR2 are SQVTM and ANQGSEA. This CDR3 spans 15 amino acids. CDR3 protein: CSVRLGLNTDNEQFF.

CDR3: CSASLDRERGETQYF. V gene TRBV20-1 combines with J gene TRBJ2-5; TCRdb indicates TRBD1, and absent DNA this call remains unverified. The CDR3 extends over 15 amino acids. Looked up from germline, CDR1 is DFQATT and CDR2 is SNEGSKA (reference sequence).

This CDR3 is CASSKQGAKEQFF. This sequence joins TRBV12-3 or TRBV12-4 and TRBJ2-1; TCRdb proposes TRBD1, but this gene call is untestable without DNA. The CDR3 is made up of 13 amino acids.